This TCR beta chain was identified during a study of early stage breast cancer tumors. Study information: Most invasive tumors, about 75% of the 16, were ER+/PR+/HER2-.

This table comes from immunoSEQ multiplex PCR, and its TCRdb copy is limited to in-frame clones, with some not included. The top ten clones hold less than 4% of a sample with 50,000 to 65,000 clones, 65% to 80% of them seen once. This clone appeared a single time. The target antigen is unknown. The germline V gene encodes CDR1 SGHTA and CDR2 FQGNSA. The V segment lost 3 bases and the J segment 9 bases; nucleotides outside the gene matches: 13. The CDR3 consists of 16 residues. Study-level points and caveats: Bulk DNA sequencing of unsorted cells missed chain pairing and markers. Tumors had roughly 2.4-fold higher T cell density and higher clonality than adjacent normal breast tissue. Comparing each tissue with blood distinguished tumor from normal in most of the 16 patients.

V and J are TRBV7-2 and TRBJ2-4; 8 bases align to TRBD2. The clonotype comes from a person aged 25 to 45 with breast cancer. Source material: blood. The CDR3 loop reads CASSFLPAGDEAIQYF. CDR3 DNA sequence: TGTGCCAGCAGCTTCCTTCCAGCGGGAGATGAGGCCATTCAGTACTTC.